The clone carrying this T cell receptor beta chain was counted between two and nine times. Its specificity is unknown. These data come from a study of T-cell memory formation after mild COVID-19. Study-wide results and limits: The study found balanced CD4/CD8 in clones contracting day 15 to 85 and a CD4+ lean in later expanders.

TCRdb analysed the 5' RACE reads with MiXCR anew, one entry per CDR3 protein. The sample shows about 82,000 distinct CDR3 sequences, 13% of them seen only once. Germline assignment: CDR1 MNHNS and CDR2 SASEGT. The CDR3 runs 13 residues. V dropped 5 bases and J dropped 9 bases, with 11 bases sitting between them. This receptor was taken from a man between 18 and 29 years old who had mild COVID-19 (a few samples of this study predate the infection). Cell type and time point are not known. The chain has TRBV6-1 and TRBJ1-6, with D uncertain. The sample was PBMCs or a T cell subset sorted from them (not recorded which). This chain's CDR3 is CASSWAGISPLHF. In DNA form, the CDR3 reads TGTGCCAGCAGTTGGGCGGGGATTTCACCCCTCCACTTT.